A selection of T cell receptor beta chains follows, all from one sample in a study of cytomegalovirus exposure and HLA in healthy donors. Produced via immunoSEQ multiplex PCR; TCRdb's table is partial and in-frame only. This sample yields about 160,000 clones, of which approximately 82% are seen a single time; under 8% belongs to the top ten. Sequencing was carried out using PBMCs. The receptor source for this set is a man aged 50 or older in good health and CMV-seropositive. Both conserved end residues are part of each CDR3. A D gene is named only where the DNA matches it firmly. Not all rows give a size; the values are once, few, many and, for expanded clones, a class.

abundance	d_gene	v_gene	j_gene	CDR3nt	CDR3aa
NA	TRBD1	TRBV29-1	TRBJ2-3	TGCAGCGTTGAAGGGACAGGGGGTCCCACAGATACGCAGTATTTT	CSVEGTGGPTDTQYF
NA	TRBD1	TRBV6-5	TRBJ2-5	TGTGCCAGCAGTTCGTTCAGGGGGATAGAAGAGACCCAGTACTTC	CASSSFRGIEETQYF
NA	NA	TRBV11-2	TRBJ2-1	TGTGCCAGCAGCCCGCTAGCGCTAAACAATGAGCAGTTCTTC	CASSPLALNNEQFF
NA	NA	TRBV2	TRBJ2-2	TGTGCCAGCAGTGAGGAGAGCCCTTCGAACACCGGGGAGCTGTTTTTT	CASSEESPSNTGELFF
NA	TRBD2	TRBV5-1	TRBJ2-1	TGCGCCAGCAGCTTGGGGGGAGGGCCGGGTGAGCAGTTCTTC	CASSLGGGPGEQFF
once	TRBD1	TRBV11-3	TRBJ1-3	TGTGCCAGCAGCTTCGGACAGGCCGGCTCTGGAAACACCATATATTTT	CASSFGQAGSGNTIYF
NA	NA	TRBV2	TRBJ2-3	TGTGCCAGCAGTGAATCGGCGGGATCCACAGATACGCAGTATTTT	CASSESAGSTDTQYF
NA	TRBD2	TRBV6-1	TRBJ2-1	TGTGCCAGCAGTGAGGCGACTAGCGGGGGTTACAATGAGCAGTTCTTC	CASSEATSGGYNEQFF
NA	NA	TRBV7-8	TRBJ2-5	TGTGCCAGCAGCCCCTCGACCGGGGTGGTAGAGACCCAGTACTTC	CASSPSTGVVETQYF
NA	TRBD1	TRBV7-9	TRBJ2-4	TGTGCCAGCAGCTTACCGGACAGGCCAATTCAGTACTTC	CASSLPDRPIQYF
NA	TRBD2	TRBV9	TRBJ2-5	TGTGCCAGCAGCGTTGCCGCGGGAGGTCCCCAAGAGACCCAGTACTTC	CASSVAAGGPQETQYF
once	TRBD2	TRBV7-3	TRBJ2-5	TGTGCCAGCAGCTTAGGGACTAGCGGGAGCGAGACCCAGTACTTC	CASSLGTSGSETQYF
NA	NA	TRBV9	TRBJ2-3	TGTGCCAGCAGCGTAGAGTCGGGGGGCACAGATACGCAGTATTTT	CASSVESGGTDTQYF
NA	NA	TRBV7-9	TRBJ1-1	TGTGCCAGCAGCTCGACAGGGAACACTGAAGCTTTCTTT	CASSSTGNTEAFF
NA	TRBD2	TRBV27	TRBJ2-1	TGTGCCAGCACTAGCGGGAGGGCCTACAATGAGCAGTTCTTC	CASTSGRAYNEQFF
NA	NA	TRBV28	TRBJ1-4	TGTGCCAGCAGCAGGGGTAGAAACGAAAAACTGTTTTTT	CASSRGRNEKLFF
NA	NA	TRBV18	TRBJ1-5	TGTGCCAGCTCACCAGGGGCGCGTGATCAGCCCCAGCATTTT	CASSPGARDQPQHF
NA	NA	TRBV6-1	TRBJ2-7	TGTGCCAGCAGTGAAGTCCCAGGATTCTCCTACGAGCAGTACTTC	CASSEVPGFSYEQYF
NA	NA	TRBV11-2	TRBJ2-7	TGTGCCAGCAGCCAGGGGTCCTTAGAGCAGTACTTC	CASSQGSLEQYF
NA	TRBD1	TRBV29-1	TRBJ2-1	TGCAGCACCACCCCGGGACAGGGAATGAATGAGCAGTTCTTC	CSTTPGQGMNEQFF
NA	NA	TRBV27	TRBJ2-1	TGTGCCAGCAGTGCGCTCCAGAGGAATGAGCAGTTCTTC	CASSALQRNEQFF
NA	TRBD1	TRBV12-5	TRBJ1-4	TGTGCCACGAACAGGGGAGGAGGTGAAAAACTGTTTTTT	CATNRGGGEKLFF
NA	NA	TRBV6-5	TRBJ2-5	TGTGCCAGCAGCCTGACGAGGTTTCCCCAAGAGACCCAGTACTTC	CASSLTRFPQETQYF
NA	NA	TRBV19	TRBJ1-2	TGTGCCAGTACCCCCGTTATGGGGGCCTATGGCTACACCTTC	CASTPVMGAYGYTF
few	NA	TRBV12-5	TRBJ1-5	TGTGCTAGTGCTCATACAAGCAATCAGCCCCAGCATTTT	CASAHTSNQPQHF
once	NA	TRBV5-1	TRBJ2-1	TGCGCCAGCAGCTTGTGGCGGGATGATAATGAGCAGTTCTTC	CASSLWRDDNEQFF
NA	TRBD2	TRBV11-2	TRBJ2-7	TGTGCCAGCAGTTTAGCGGGGGGGACCTACGAGCAGTACTTC	CASSLAGGTYEQYF
NA	TRBD1	TRBV28	TRBJ1-2	TGTGCCAGCAGGAGGACAGGGATGGACCGGGACTATGGCTACACCTTC	CASRRTGMDRDYGYTF
NA	NA	TRBV27	TRBJ1-2	TGTGCCAGCAGAAAGACCTCAAGCGGCTATGGCTACACCTTC	CASRKTSSGYGYTF
NA	TRBD2	TRBV30	TRBJ2-1	TGTGCCTGGGTGACTAGCGGGGGGGCCTATGAGCAGTTCTTC	CAWVTSGGAYEQFF
few	TRBD2	TRBV7-6	TRBJ2-5	TGTGCCAGCAGCTGGACTAGCGGGAGCGGGGAGACCCAGTACTTC	CASSWTSGSGETQYF
once	NA	TRBV10-3	TRBJ2-2	TGTGCCATCAGTGAGGCGGACTCAATGTCCGGGGAGCTGTTTTTT	CAISEADSMSGELFF
NA	TRBD1	TRBV2	TRBJ2-2	TGTGCCAGCAGTGCGTCAGGGGGATACACCGGGGAGCTGTTTTTT	CASSASGGYTGELFF
NA	NA	TRBV5-1	TRBJ2-2	TGCGCCAGCAGCTCTCAACCAGGGGTCTACACCGGGGAGCTGTTTTTT	CASSSQPGVYTGELFF
once	NA	TRBV27	TRBJ1-1	TGTGCCAGCAGTTCCTTACAGGGACGGGTGACTGAAGCTTTCTTT	CASSSLQGRVTEAFF
NA	TRBD1	TRBV5-1	TRBJ2-3	TGCGCCAGCAGCTCAGACAGGGGCACAGATACGCAGTATTTT	CASSSDRGTDTQYF
NA	TRBD2	TRBV27	TRBJ2-7	TGTGCCAGCAGTCAATCGGGGGGATACGAGCAGTACTTC	CASSQSGGYEQYF
NA	NA	TRBV11-2	TRBJ2-1	TGTGCCAGCAGCTTCAGGACACGCTCCTACAATGAGCAGTTCTTC	CASSFRTRSYNEQFF
NA	NA	TRBV5-8	TRBJ2-3	TGTGCCAGCAGCTTGGTAGGGGGGGAAGATACGCAGTATTTT	CASSLVGGEDTQYF
NA	NA	TRBV6-5	TRBJ1-2	TGTGCCAGCAGTTACTTCCAGGGCGCTTTGGGAAGTGGCTACACCTTC	CASSYFQGALGSGYTF
NA	TRBD2	TRBV11-3	TRBJ2-3	TGTGCCAGCAGCGTCAGACTAGCGGGGCGACGCACAGATACGCAGTATTTT	CASSVRLAGRRTDTQYF
once	NA	TRBV2	TRBJ2-7	TGTGCCAGCAGCTACGTGGAGTCCTCCTACGAGCAGTACTTC	CASSYVESSYEQYF
NA	NA	TRBV25-1	TRBJ2-2	TGTGCCAGCAGTGAATACGGCACCGGGGAGCTGTTTTTT	CASSEYGTGELFF
NA	NA	TRBV5-6	TRBJ2-1	TGTGCCAGCAGCTTAGAGCGGAGGCAGTTCTTC	CASSLERRQFF
NA	TRBD1	TRBV30	TRBJ2-1	TGTGCCTGGAACAGGGGCCCTTCCTACAATGAGCAGTTCTTC	CAWNRGPSYNEQFF
NA	TRBD2	TRBV27	TRBJ2-1	TGTGCCAGCAGTCCTCTCCTAGCGGGAAGCTCGGAGTTCTTC	CASSPLLAGSSEFF